This TCR beta chain emerged from a study of blood T cell repertoires in COVID-19. Across the whole study: The study drew acute and convalescent COVID-19 samples from the United States, Italy and Spain. Sources were T cells, B-cell-depleted T cells, or PBMCs; the material itself was cDNA or gDNA.

The germline V gene encodes CDR1 SGHNT and CDR2 YYREEE (reference sequence). Trimming at V came to 4 bases and at J to 8 bases, leaving 12 bases not matched to a gene. The CDR3 totals 16 residues. Sequencing used immunoSEQ multiplex PCR; TCRdb keeps in-frame clones, though not all of them. The sample lists about 47,000 clones, under 90% seen once, with roughly 10% in the top ten. This sequence originates from an elderly man with active or convalescent COVID-19. Sequenced: peripheral blood. The chain joins TRBV5-4 to TRBJ1-3; TRBD1 aligns across 10 bases. The DNA of the CDR3 is TGTGCCAGCAGCCTTGGTCCGGGGACAGGGGAGGACACCATATATTTT. This translates into CASSLGPGTGEDTIYF.